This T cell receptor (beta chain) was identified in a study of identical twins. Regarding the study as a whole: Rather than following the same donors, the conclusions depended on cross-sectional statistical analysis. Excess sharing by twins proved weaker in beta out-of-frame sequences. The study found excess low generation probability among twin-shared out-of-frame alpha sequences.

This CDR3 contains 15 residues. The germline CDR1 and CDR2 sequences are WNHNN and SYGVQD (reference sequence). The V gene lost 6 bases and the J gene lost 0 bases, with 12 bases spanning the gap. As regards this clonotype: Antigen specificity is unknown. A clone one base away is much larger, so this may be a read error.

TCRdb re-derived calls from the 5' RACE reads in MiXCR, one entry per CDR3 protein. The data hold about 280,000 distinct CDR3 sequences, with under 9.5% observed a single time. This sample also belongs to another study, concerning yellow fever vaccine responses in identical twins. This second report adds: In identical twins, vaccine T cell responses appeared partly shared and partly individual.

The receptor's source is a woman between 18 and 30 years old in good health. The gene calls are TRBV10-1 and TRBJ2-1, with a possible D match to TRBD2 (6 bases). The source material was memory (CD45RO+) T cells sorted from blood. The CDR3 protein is CASSRDLGSYNEQFF. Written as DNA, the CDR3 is TGCGCCAGCAGCCGGGACTTGGGCTCCTACAATGAGCAGTTCTTC.